These T cell receptor beta chains were read from a single sample in a study of OX40 agonist ivuxolimab in advanced cancers. Assay: immunoSEQ multiplex PCR; the TCRdb copy retains only in-frame clones and omits some. Here the sample spans 40,000 to 45,000 clones, 75% to 90% being singletons. The material sequenced was CD4+ or CD8+ T cells sorted from blood, taken in a trial of the OX40 agonist ivuxolimab. Source of these receptors: an adult with an advanced solid tumor such as melanoma, head and neck, liver or kidney cancer. The CDR3 runs from the conserved cysteine through the conserved F or W. The D gene is left open where the match is weak. Size tells how often a clone was seen (once, few, many) or the class of an expanded clone, and some rows leave it out.

d_call | clone_size | j_call | v_call | cdr3_aa | cdr3_nt
- | - | TRBJ2-2 | TRBV21-1 | CASLTRDRGPWYTGELFF | TGTGCCAGCTTGACCCGGGACAGGGGGCCTTGGTACACCGGGGAGCTGTTTTTT
- | - | TRBJ1-1 | TRBV29-1 | CSLAVGNTEAFF | TGCAGCCTTGCAGTTGGGAACACTGAAGCTTTCTTT
- | - | TRBJ2-7 | TRBV29-1 | CSAQGAGGTYEQYF | TGCAGCGCCCAGGGTGCAGGAGGGACCTACGAGCAGTACTTC
TRBD2 | - | TRBJ2-3 | TRBV5-1 | CASSPRTSGTSTDTQYF | TGCGCCAGCAGCCCTAGGACTAGCGGGACTAGCACAGATACGCAGTATTTT
- | - | TRBJ2-5 | TRBV7-6 | CASSPKRRGETQYF | TGTGCCAGCAGCCCCAAGAGGCGCGGGGAGACCCAGTACTTC
- | - | TRBJ1-1 | TRBV21-1 | CAGRGQVLNTEAFF | TGTGCCGGCCGAGGACAGGTGCTGAACACTGAAGCTTTCTTT
- | - | TRBJ1-1 | TRBV7-9 | CASSRGANTEAFF | TGTGCCAGCAGCCGGGGGGCGAACACTGAAGCTTTCTTT
- | - | TRBJ1-1 | TRBV30 | CAWAGGTEAFF | TGTGCCTGGGCGGGTGGCACTGAAGCTTTCTTT
- | - | TRBJ2-7 | TRBV2 | CASIGTSQSIYEQYF | TGTGCCAGCATAGGGACATCCCAAAGCATCTACGAGCAGTACTTC
- | - | TRBJ1-5 | TRBV10-2 | CASSATVDSNQPQHF | TGCGCCAGCAGTGCGACAGTAGATAGCAATCAGCCCCAGCATTTT
- | - | TRBJ2-2 | TRBV6-6 | CASSYSRGELFF | TGTGCCAGCAGTTACAGCCGCGGGGAGCTGTTTTTT
TRBD1 | - | TRBJ2-7 | TRBV7-9 | CASSHKDRGHEQYF | TGTGCCAGCAGCCACAAGGACAGGGGGCACGAGCAGTACTTC
- | - | TRBJ1-5 | TRBV12-5 | CASGIADHQPQHF | TGTGCTAGTGGGATCGCAGATCATCAGCCCCAGCATTTT
TRBD2 | few | TRBJ2-7 | TRBV5-4 | CATAGTRGYEQYF | TGTGCCACCGCTGGGACTAGGGGCTACGAGCAGTACTTC
TRBD1 | - | TRBJ2-2 | TRBV7-9 | CASSRTGGDGELFF | TGTGCCAGCAGCCGGACAGGGGGCGACGGGGAGCTGTTTTTT
- | - | TRBJ1-5 | TRBV7-9 | CASSSGSNQPQHF | TGTGCCAGCAGTTCGGGCAGCAATCAGCCCCAGCATTTT
- | - | TRBJ1-5 | TRBV9 | CASSAGGDPNSNQPQHF | TGTGCCAGCAGCGCGGGAGGAGACCCCAATAGCAATCAGCCCCAGCATTTT
TRBD1 | - | TRBJ2-1 | TRBV4-1 | CASSPNRGNEQFF | TGCGCCAGCAGCCCCAACAGGGGTAATGAGCAGTTCTTC
- | - | TRBJ2-7 | TRBV7-9 | CASSPPVSSYEQYF | TGTGCCAGCAGCCCACCGGTGAGCTCCTACGAGCAGTACTTC